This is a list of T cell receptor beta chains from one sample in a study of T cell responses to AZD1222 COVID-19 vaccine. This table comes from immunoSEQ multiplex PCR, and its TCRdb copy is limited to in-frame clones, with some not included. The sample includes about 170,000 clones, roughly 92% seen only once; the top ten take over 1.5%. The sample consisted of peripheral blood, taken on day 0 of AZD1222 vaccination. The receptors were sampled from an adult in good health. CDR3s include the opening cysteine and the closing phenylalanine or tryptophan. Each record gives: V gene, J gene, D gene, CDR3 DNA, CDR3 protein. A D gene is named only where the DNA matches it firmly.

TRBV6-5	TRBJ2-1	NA	TGTGCCAGCAGTTATGGGAGAAATGAGCAGTTCTTC	CASSYGRNEQFF
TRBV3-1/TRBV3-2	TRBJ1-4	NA	TGTGCCAGCAGCCAAGATTGGGTCTTAGGGGGTCCCGGCGAAAAACTGTTTTTT	CASSQDWVLGGPGEKLFF
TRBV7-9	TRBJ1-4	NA	TGTGCCAGCAGCTCCCCGACAGACCTTAATGAAAAACTGTTTTTT	CASSSPTDLNEKLFF
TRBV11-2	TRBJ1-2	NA	TGTGCCAGCAAAGGAACGAACTATGGCTACACCTTC	CASKGTNYGYTF
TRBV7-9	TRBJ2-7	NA	TGTGCCAGCACCTCATCCGGACGCTCCTACGAGCAGTACTTC	CASTSSGRSYEQYF
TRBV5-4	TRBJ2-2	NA	TGTGCCAGCAGCTTGTTCAGGGGAGGGAACACCGGGGAGCTGTTTTTT	CASSLFRGGNTGELFF
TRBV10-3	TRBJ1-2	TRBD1	TGTGCCATCAGTTCAGGGGGAACGAACTATGGCTACACCTTC	CAISSGGTNYGYTF
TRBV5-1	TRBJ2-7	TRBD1	TGCGCCAGCAGCGGGGACAGGGGGCGCGGCGAGCAGTACTTC	CASSGDRGRGEQYF
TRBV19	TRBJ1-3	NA	TGTGCCAGTAGTAGAGGCGGCGTCTCTGGAAACACCATATATTTT	CASSRGGVSGNTIYF
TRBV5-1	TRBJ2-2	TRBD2	TGCGCCAGCAGCTTGAGCGGGGGGCCAGGGAACACCGGGGAGCTGTTTTTT	CASSLSGGPGNTGELFF
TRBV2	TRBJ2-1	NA	TGTGCCAGCAGAGGGGACCTTTCCTACAATGAGCAGTTCTTC	CASRGDLSYNEQFF
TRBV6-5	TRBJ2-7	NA	TGTGCCAGCAGGATTACTAGGAGGGTCGGCGAGCAGTACTTC	CASRITRRVGEQYF
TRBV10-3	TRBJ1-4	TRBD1	TGTGCCATCAGCGAGAGGGGACAGAAGGAAAAACTGTTTTTT	CAISERGQKEKLFF
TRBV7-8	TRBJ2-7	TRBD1	TGTGCCAGCAGCGCGAACCCGGGACAGAGCTCCTACGAGCAGTACTTC	CASSANPGQSSYEQYF
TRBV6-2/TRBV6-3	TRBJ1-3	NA	TGTGCCAGCAGCCCCCTGACTAGGGGTTCTGGAAACACCATATATTTT	CASSPLTRGSGNTIYF
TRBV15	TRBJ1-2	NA	TGTGCCACCAGCAGAGTAGGGGAGGGAATATTTGGCTACACCTTC	CATSRVGEGIFGYTF
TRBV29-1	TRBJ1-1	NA	TGCAGCGTTGAAGTAATCGACTTGGGCACTGAAGCTTTCTTT	CSVEVIDLGTEAFF
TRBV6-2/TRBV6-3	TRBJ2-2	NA	NA	CASSPDPLELFFGEGSELFF
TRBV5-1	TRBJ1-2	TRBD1	TGCGCCAGCAGCTTGAATCCGCGGACAGGGGGAGAGGGCTACACCTTC	CASSLNPRTGGEGYTF
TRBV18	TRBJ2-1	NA	TGTGCCAGCTCACCCACGCGACAGCCCTACAATGAGCAGTTCTTC	CASSPTRQPYNEQFF